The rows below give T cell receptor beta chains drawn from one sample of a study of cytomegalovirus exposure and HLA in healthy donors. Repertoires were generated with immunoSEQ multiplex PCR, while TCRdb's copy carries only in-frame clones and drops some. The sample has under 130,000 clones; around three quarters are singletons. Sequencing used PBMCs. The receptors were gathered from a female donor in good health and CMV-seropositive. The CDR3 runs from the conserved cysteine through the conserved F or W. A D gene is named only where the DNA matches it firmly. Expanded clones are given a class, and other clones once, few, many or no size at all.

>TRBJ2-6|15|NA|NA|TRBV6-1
CASRDGGSGANVLTF
TGTGCCAGCAGAGACGGGGGCTCTGGGGCCAACGTCCTGACTTTC
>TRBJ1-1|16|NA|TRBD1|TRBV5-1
CASSLERRQGNTEAFF
TGCGCCAGCAGCTTGGAAAGGCGACAGGGGAACACTGAAGCTTTCTTT
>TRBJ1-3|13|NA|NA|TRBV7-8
CASSRGAGNTIYF
TGTGCCAGCAGCCGAGGAGCTGGAAACACCATATATTTT
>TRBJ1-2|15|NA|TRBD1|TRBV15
CATSRDLQGIYGYTF
TGTGCCACCAGCAGAGATCTACAGGGGATATATGGCTACACCTTC
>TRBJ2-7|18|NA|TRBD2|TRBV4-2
CASSQDPSGRAFFNEQYF
TGTGCCAGCAGCCAAGACCCCAGCGGGAGGGCCTTTTTTAACGAGCAGTACTTC
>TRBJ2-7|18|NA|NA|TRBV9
CASSVGPTWQGSSYEQYF
TGTGCCAGCAGCGTAGGGCCGACCTGGCAGGGTAGCTCCTACGAGCAGTACTTC
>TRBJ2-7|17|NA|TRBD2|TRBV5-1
CASSRGTSGSRSYEQYF
TGCGCCAGCAGCCGTGGGACTAGCGGGAGCAGGTCCTACGAGCAGTACTTC
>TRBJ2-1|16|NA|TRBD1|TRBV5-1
CASSSGGTGKYNEQFF
TGCGCCAGCAGCTCGGGCGGGACAGGGAAGTACAATGAGCAGTTCTTC
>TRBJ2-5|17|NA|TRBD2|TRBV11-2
CASSPPTASGGPLTQYF
TGTGCCAGCAGCCCTCCTACGGCTAGCGGGGGGCCCTTGACCCAGTACTTC
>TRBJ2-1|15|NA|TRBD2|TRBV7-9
CASSERGTALGEQFF
TGTGCCAGCAGCGAGCGGGGGACGGCCCTCGGGGAGCAGTTCTTC
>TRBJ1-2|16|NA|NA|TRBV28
CASSQGGVILNYGYTF
TGTGCCAGCAGTCAAGGGGGGGTCATTCTGAACTATGGCTACACCTTC
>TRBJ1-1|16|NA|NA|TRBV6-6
CASSAGAGVANTEAFF
TGTGCCAGCAGTGCCGGGGCAGGGGTCGCGAACACTGAAGCTTTCTTT
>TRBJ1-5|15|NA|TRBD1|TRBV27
CASKGGQTSNQPQHF
TGTGCCAGCAAAGGGGGACAGACTAGTAATCAGCCCCAGCATTTT
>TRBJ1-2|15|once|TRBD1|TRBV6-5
CASRTTGTGNYGYTF
TGTGCCAGCAGGACAACTGGGACAGGGAACTATGGCTACACCTTC
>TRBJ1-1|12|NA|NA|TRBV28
CASSLFTGNAFF
TGTGCCAGCAGTTTATTTACCGGGAACGCTTTCTTT
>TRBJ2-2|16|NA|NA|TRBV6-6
CASSRLTPSNTGELFF
TGTGCCAGCAGTCGCCTGACACCTTCGAACACCGGGGAGCTGTTTTTT
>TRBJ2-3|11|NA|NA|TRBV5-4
CASSFRDTQYF
TGTGCCAGCAGCTTCCGAGATACGCAGTATTTT
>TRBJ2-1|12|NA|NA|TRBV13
CASSPSGNEQFF
TGTGCCAGCAGCCCTTCGGGGAATGAGCAGTTCTTC
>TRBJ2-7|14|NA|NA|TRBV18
CASKTATESYEQYF
TGTGCCAGCAAAACCGCGACTGAATCCTACGAGCAGTACTTC
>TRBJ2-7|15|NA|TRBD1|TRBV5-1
CASSLGHRGPYEQYF
TGCGCCAGCAGCTTGGGGCACAGGGGCCCCTACGAGCAGTACTTC
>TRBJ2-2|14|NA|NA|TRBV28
CASSPGSHTGELFF
TGTGCCAGCAGCCCGGGGTCCCACACCGGGGAGCTGTTTTTT
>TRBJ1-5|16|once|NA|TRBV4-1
CASRCAGVGGNQPQHF
TGCGCCAGCAGGTGTGCAGGGGTCGGCGGCAATCAGCCCCAGCATTTT
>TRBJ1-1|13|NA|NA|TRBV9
CASSSGWSTEAFF
TGTGCCAGCAGCTCCGGTTGGAGCACTGAAGCTTTCTTT
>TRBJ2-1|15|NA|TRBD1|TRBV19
CASSIGQGLDNEQFF
TGTGCCAGTAGTATAGGACAGGGCTTGGACAATGAGCAGTTCTTC
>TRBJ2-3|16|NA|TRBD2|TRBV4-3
CASSQGLAGGTDTQYF
TGCGCCAGCAGCCAAGGGTTGGCGGGGGGCACAGATACGCAGTATTTT
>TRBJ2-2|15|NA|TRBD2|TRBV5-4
CASSFGGGHTGELFF
TGTGCCAGCAGCTTTGGCGGGGGGCATACCGGGGAGCTGTTTTTT
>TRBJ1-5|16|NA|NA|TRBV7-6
CASSLIRDYSNQPQHF
TGTGCCAGCAGCTTAATCCGAGATTATAGCAATCAGCCCCAGCATTTT
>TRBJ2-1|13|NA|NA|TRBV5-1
CASSRGFGNEQFF
TGCGCCAGCAGCCGCGGTTTCGGCAATGAGCAGTTCTTC
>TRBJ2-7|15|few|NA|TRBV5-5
CASSLLDTESYEQYF
TGTGCCAGCAGCCTACTCGACACTGAATCCTACGAGCAGTACTTC
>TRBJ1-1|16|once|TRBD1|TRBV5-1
CASSSPNGQVNTEAFF
TGCGCCAGCAGCTCCCCAAACGGACAGGTTAACACTGAAGCTTTCTTT
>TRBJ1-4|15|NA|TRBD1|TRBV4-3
CASSQEGTGYEKLFF
TGCGCCAGCAGCCAAGAGGGGACAGGGTATGAAAAACTGTTTTTT
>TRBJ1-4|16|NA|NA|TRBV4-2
CASSQASGATNEKLFF
TGTGCCAGCAGCCAGGCCAGCGGAGCAACTAATGAAAAACTGTTTTTT
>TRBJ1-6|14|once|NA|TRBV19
CASSMGPYNSPLHF
TGTGCCAGTAGTATGGGGCCCTATAATTCACCCCTCCACTTT
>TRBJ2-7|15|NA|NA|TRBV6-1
CASSGEGVRTYEQYF
TGTGCCAGCAGTGGGGAAGGGGTCCGGACCTACGAGCAGTACTTC
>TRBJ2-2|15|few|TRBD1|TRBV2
CASGGDRGSTGELFF
TGTGCCAGCGGGGGGGACAGGGGATCCACCGGGGAGCTGTTTTTT
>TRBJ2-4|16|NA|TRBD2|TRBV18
CASSPSGSGAKNIQYF
TGTGCCAGCTCTCCTAGCGGCAGTGGGGCCAAAAACATTCAGTACTTC
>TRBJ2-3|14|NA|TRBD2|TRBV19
CASSWSGGTDTQYF
TGTGCCAGTTCGTGGAGCGGGGGCACAGATACGCAGTATTTT
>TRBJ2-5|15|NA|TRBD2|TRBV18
CASSPKNAGGETQYF
TGTGCCAGCTCACCAAAGAATGCGGGAGGAGAGACCCAGTACTTC
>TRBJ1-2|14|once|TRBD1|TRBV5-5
CASSFDRGGYGYTF
TGTGCCAGCAGTTTCGACAGGGGAGGCTATGGCTACACCTTC
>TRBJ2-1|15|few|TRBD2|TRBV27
CASSPGTSGYNEQFF
TGTGCCAGCAGCCCCGGGACTAGCGGATACAATGAGCAGTTCTTC
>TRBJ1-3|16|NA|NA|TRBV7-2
CASSSPRWHSGNTIYF
TGTGCCAGCAGCTCGCCGCGGTGGCACTCTGGAAACACCATATATTTT
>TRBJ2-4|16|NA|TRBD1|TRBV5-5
CASSSLRGPSKNIQYF
TGTGCCAGCAGCTCCCTTAGGGGGCCATCCAAAAACATTCAGTACTTC
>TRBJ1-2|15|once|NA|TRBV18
CASSPDRFSNYGYTF
TGTGCCAGCTCACCAGACAGGTTTTCTAACTATGGCTACACCTTC
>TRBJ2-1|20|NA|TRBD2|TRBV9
CASSVGRAGGLADSYNEQFF
TGTGCCAGCAGCGTAGGAAGGGCGGGGGGCCTAGCGGACTCCTACAATGAGCAGTTCTTC
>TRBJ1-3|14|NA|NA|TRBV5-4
CASSLTGPGNTIYF
TGTGCCAGCAGCTTGACAGGGCCCGGAAACACCATATATTTT
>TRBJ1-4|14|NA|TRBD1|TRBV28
CASSSGQGNEKLFF
TGTGCCAGCAGTTCAGGACAGGGGAATGAAAAACTGTTTTTT
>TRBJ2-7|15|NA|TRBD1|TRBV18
CASSQDREFRSEQYF
TGTGCCAGCTCTCAGGACAGGGAATTCCGGTCCGAGCAGTACTTC